These T cell receptor beta chains were read from a single sample in a study of T cell responses to AZD1222 COVID-19 vaccine. Repertoires were generated with immunoSEQ multiplex PCR, while TCRdb's copy carries only in-frame clones and drops some. The sample includes 140,000 to 150,000 clones, 80% to 95% seen only once; the top ten take around 3.8%. Here the sequenced sample was peripheral blood, taken on day 0 of AZD1222 vaccination. Receptor source: an adult in good health. CDR3s include the opening cysteine and the closing phenylalanine or tryptophan. D genes are given only for firm matches. Only some rows state a clone size, as once, few, many or a class for expanded clones.

v_gene: TRBV5-4; j_gene: TRBJ2-2; d_gene: TRBD1; abundance: -; CDR3aa: CASSQGANTGELFF; CDR3nt: TGTGCCAGCAGCCAGGGGGCGAACACCGGGGAGCTGTTTTTT
v_gene: TRBV19; j_gene: TRBJ2-2; d_gene: -; abundance: -; CDR3aa: CASSISSSTGTGELFF; CDR3nt: TGTGCCAGTAGTATTTCCTCCTCGACAGGTACCGGGGAGCTGTTTTTT
v_gene: TRBV7-9; j_gene: TRBJ1-2; d_gene: TRBD1; abundance: -; CDR3aa: CASSLSGQSYYGYTF; CDR3nt: TGTGCCAGCAGCTTGTCGGGACAGTCATACTATGGCTACACCTTC
v_gene: TRBV11-2; j_gene: TRBJ1-6; d_gene: -; abundance: once; CDR3aa: CASSLEYGPGSPLHF; CDR3nt: TGTGCCAGCAGCTTAGAATACGGGCCTGGTTCACCCCTCCACTTT
v_gene: TRBV7-2; j_gene: TRBJ2-3; d_gene: -; abundance: -; CDR3aa: CASSLDRAVSTDTQYF; CDR3nt: TGTGCCAGCAGCTTAGATAGGGCCGTCAGCACAGATACGCAGTATTTT
v_gene: TRBV9; j_gene: TRBJ2-2; d_gene: TRBD2; abundance: -; CDR3aa: CASSVTAGPTGELFF; CDR3nt: TGTGCCAGCAGCGTAACAGCGGGACCCACCGGGGAGCTGTTTTTT
v_gene: TRBV19; j_gene: TRBJ1-3; d_gene: -; abundance: -; CDR3aa: CASRPTGSGNTIYF; CDR3nt: TGTGCCAGTAGGCCTACAGGGTCTGGAAACACCATATATTTT
v_gene: TRBV3-1/TRBV3-2; j_gene: TRBJ2-3; d_gene: TRBD1; abundance: -; CDR3aa: CASSPHGQGARTDTQYF; CDR3nt: TGTGCCAGCAGCCCTCACGGACAGGGGGCGCGCACAGATACGCAGTATTTT
v_gene: TRBV29-1; j_gene: TRBJ2-7; d_gene: -; abundance: -; CDR3aa: CSVKVAGVGEQYF; CDR3nt: TGCAGCGTTAAAGTCGCGGGTGTTGGCGAGCAGTACTTC
v_gene: TRBV27; j_gene: TRBJ1-2; d_gene: -; abundance: -; CDR3aa: CASSLEGSLNYGYTF; CDR3nt: TGTGCCAGCAGTTTAGAGGGCTCCCTTAACTATGGCTACACCTTC
v_gene: TRBV7-2; j_gene: TRBJ2-3; d_gene: -; abundance: -; CDR3aa: CASSLISSADTQYF; CDR3nt: TGTGCCAGCAGCTTGATCTCTAGCGCAGATACGCAGTATTTT
v_gene: TRBV19; j_gene: TRBJ2-7; d_gene: TRBD2; abundance: -; CDR3aa: CASSISGSSYEQYF; CDR3nt: TGTGCCAGTAGTATTAGCGGGAGCTCCTACGAGCAGTACTTC
v_gene: TRBV19; j_gene: TRBJ2-7; d_gene: TRBD2; abundance: -; CDR3aa: CASSGTSGRAEGYEQYF; CDR3nt: TGTGCCAGCTCCGGGACTAGCGGGAGGGCCGAGGGCTACGAGCAGTACTTC
v_gene: TRBV10-3; j_gene: TRBJ1-1; d_gene: -; abundance: -; CDR3aa: CAIRGHENTEAFF; CDR3nt: TGTGCCATCAGAGGACACGAGAACACTGAAGCTTTCTTT
v_gene: TRBV6-5; j_gene: TRBJ2-1; d_gene: TRBD1; abundance: -; CDR3aa: CASSGTGGGGEQFF; CDR3nt: TGTGCCAGCTCCGGGACAGGGGGCGGTGGTGAGCAGTTCTTC
v_gene: TRBV5-1; j_gene: TRBJ2-7; d_gene: TRBD2; abundance: -; CDR3aa: CASSLRERLAGDEQYF; CDR3nt: TGCGCCAGCAGCTTGAGGGAACGTCTAGCGGGAGACGAGCAGTACTTC